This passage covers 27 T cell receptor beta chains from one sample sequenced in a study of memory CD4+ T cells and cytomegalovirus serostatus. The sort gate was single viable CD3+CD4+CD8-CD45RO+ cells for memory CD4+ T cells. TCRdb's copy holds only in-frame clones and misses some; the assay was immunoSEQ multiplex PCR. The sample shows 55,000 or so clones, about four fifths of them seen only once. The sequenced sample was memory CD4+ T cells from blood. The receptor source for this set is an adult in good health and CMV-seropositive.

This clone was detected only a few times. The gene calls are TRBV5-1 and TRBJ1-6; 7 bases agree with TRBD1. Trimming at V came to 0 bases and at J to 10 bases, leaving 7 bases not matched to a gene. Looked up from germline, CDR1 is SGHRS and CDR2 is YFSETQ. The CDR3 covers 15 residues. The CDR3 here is CASSLDSGGGSPLHF. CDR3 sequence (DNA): TGCGCCAGCAGCTTGGATTCAGGGGGTGGGTCACCCCTCCACTTT.

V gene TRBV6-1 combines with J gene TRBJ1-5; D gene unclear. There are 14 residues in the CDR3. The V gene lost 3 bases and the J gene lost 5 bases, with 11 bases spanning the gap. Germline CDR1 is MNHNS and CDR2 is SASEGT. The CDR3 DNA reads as TGTGCCAGCAGTGACTCGGCCGACGATCAGCCCCAGCATTTT. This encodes CASSDSADDQPQHF.

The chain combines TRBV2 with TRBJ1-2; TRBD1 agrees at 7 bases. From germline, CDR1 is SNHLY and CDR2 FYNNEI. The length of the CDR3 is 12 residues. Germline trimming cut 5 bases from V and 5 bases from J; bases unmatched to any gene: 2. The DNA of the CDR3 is TGTGCCAGCAGTAGGGGGCTTTATGGCTACACCTTC. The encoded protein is CASSRGLYGYTF.

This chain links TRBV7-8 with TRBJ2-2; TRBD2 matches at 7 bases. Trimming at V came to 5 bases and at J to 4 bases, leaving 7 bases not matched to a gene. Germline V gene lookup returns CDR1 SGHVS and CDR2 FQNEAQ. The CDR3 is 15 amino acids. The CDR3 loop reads CASSLWERGTGELFF. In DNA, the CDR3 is TGTGCCAGCAGCCTTTGGGAGCGGGGCACCGGGGAGCTGTTTTTT.

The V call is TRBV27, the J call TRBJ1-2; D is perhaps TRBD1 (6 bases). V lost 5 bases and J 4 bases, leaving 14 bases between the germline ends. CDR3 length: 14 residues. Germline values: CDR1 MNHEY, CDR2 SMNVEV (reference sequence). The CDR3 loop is CASSTTGSSYGYTF. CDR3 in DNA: TGTGCCAGCAGTACAACAGGGAGTTCCTATGGCTACACCTTC.

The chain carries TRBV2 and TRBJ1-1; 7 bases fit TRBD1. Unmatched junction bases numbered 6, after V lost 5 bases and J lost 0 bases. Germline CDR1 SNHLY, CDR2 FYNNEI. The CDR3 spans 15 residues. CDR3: CASSRGQLMNTEAFF. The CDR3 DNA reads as TGTGCCAGCAGTCGGGGACAGCTGATGAACACTGAAGCTTTCTTT.

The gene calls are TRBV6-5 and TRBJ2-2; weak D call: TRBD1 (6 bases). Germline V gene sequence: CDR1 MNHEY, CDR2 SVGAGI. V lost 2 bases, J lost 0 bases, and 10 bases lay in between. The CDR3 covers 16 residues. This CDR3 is CASSYVGTPNTGELFF. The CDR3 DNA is TGTGCCAGCAGTTACGTTGGGACACCGAACACCGGGGAGCTGTTTTTT.

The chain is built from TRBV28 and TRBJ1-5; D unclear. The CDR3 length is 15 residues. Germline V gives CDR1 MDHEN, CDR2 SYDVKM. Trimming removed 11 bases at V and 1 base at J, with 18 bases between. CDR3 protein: CAVVERRGSNQPQHF. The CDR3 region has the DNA TGTGCCGTCGTTGAACGGCGAGGGAGCAATCAGCCCCAGCATTTT.

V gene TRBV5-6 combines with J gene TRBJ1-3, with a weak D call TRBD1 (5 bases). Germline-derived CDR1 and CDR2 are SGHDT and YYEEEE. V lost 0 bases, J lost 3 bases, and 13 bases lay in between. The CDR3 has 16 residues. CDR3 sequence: CASSLGAPRGGNTIYF. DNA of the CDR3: TGTGCCAGCAGCTTGGGGGCCCCGAGGGGTGGAAACACCATATATTTT.

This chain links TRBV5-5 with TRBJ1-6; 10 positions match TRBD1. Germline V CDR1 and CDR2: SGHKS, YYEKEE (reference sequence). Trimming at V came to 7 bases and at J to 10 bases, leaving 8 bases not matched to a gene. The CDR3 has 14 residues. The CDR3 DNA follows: TGTGCCAGCCACCGAGGGACAGGGGAGTCACCCCTCCACTTT. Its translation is CASHRGTGESPLHF.

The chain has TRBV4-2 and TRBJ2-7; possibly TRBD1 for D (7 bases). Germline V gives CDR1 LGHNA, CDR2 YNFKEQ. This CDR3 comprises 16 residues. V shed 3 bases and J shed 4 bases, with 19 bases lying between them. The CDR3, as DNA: TGTGCCAGCAGCCAGACAGGGAGGACTGGCTCGTACGAGCAGTACTTC. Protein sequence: CASSQTGRTGSYEQYF.

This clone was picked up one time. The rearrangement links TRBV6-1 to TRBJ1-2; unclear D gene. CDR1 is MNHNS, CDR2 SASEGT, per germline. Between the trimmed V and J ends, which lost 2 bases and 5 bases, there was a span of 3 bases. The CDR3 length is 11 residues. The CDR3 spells CASSERYGYTF. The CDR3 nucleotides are TGTGCCAGCAGTGAACGTTATGGCTACACCTTC.

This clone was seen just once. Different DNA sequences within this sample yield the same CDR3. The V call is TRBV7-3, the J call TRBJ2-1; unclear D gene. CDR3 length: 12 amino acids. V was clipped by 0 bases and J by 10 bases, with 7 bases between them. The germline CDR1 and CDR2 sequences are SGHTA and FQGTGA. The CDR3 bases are TGTGCCAGCAGCTTAACGTCCGGCGAGCAGTTCTTC. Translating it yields CASSLTSGEQFF.

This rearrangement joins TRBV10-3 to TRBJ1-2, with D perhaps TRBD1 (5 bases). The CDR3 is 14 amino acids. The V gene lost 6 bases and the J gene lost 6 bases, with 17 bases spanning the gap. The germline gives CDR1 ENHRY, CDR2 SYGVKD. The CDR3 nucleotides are TGTGCCATCAGGGCGGGACCAGGAATGCATGGCTACACCTTC. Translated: CAIRAGPGMHGYTF.

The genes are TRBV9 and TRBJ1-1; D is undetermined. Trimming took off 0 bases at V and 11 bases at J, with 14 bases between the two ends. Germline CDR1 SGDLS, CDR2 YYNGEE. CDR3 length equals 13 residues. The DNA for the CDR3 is TGTGCCAGCAGCGTAGGGGAGGCTCGGGAGGCTTTCTTT. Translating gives CASSVGEAREAFF.

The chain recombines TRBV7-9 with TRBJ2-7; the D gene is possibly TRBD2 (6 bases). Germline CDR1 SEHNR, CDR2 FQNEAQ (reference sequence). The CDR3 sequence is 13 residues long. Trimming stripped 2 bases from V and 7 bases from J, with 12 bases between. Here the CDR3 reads CASSLTGVGEQYF. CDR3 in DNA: TGTGCCAGCAGCTTAACGGGGGTAGGGGAGCAGTACTTC.

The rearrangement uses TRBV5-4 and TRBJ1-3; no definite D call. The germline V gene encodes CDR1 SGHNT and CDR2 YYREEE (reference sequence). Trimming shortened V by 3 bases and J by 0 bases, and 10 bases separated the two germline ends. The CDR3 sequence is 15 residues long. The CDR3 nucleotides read TGTGCCAGCAGCTCCGGACGCGGCTCTGGAAACACCATATATTTT. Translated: CASSSGRGSGNTIYF. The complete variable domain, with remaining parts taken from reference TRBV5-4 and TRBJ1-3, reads ETGVTQSPTHLIKTRGQQVTLRCSSQSGHNTVSWYQQALGQGPQFIFQYYREEENGRGNFPPRFSGLQFPNYSSELNVNALELDDSALYLCASSSGRGSGNTIYFGEGSWLTVV.

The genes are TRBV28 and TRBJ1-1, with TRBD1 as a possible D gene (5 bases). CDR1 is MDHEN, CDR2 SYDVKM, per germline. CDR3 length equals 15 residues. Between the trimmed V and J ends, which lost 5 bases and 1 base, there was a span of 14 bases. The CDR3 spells CASSPTGTPNTEAFF. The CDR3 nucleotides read TGTGCCAGCAGTCCCACCGGGACGCCGAACACTGAAGCTTTCTTT.

The CDR3 loop reads CASSLVRGSGANVLTF. DNA for the CDR3: TGTGCCAGCAGCTTAGTTAGGGGCTCTGGGGCCAACGTCCTGACTTTC. V and J are TRBV7-2 and TRBJ2-6; D perhaps matches TRBD1 (5 bases). The CDR3 runs 16 residues. Germline values: CDR1 SGHTA, CDR2 FQGNSA. Trimming removed 1 base from V and 0 bases from J, with 7 bases in between.

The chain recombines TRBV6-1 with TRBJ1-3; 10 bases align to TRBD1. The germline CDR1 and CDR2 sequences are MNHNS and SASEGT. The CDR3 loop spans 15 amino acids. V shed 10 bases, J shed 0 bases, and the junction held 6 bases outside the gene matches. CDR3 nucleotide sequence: TGTGCCACCGGGACAGGGGTAAACTCTGGAAACACCATATATTTT. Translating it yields CATGTGVNSGNTIYF.

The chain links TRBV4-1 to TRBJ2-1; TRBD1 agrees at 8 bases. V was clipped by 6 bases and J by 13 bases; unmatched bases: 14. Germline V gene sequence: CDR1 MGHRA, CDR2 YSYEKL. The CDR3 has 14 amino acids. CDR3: CASSFQQQGEGQFF. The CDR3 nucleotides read TGCGCCAGCAGTTTTCAGCAACAGGGGGAAGGTCAGTTCTTC.

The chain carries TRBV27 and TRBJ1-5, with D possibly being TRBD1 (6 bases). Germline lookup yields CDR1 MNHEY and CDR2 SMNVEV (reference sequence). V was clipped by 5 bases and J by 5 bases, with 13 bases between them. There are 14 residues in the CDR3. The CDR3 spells CASSPSRGHQPQHF. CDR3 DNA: TGTGCCAGCAGTCCAAGTCGGGGGCATCAGCCCCAGCATTTT.

As DNA, the CDR3 is TGTGCCAGCAGCCTTCGACAGGGTATCGGGACCCTCCACTTT. Translated: CASSLRQGIGTLHF. The chain is built from TRBV5-6 and TRBJ1-6, with TRBD1 matching 7 bases. CDR1 and CDR2 (germline): SGHDT, YYEEEE. The CDR3 length is 14 residues. J was trimmed by 14 bases and V by 4 bases; bases with no gene match: 12.

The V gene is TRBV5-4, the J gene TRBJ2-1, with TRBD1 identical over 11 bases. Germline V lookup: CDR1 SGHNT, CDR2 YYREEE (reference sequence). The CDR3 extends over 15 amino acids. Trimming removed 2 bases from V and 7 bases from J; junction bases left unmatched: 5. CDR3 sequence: CASSLWDRGSNEQFF. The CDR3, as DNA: TGTGCCAGCAGCTTATGGGACAGGGGGAGTAATGAGCAGTTCTTC.

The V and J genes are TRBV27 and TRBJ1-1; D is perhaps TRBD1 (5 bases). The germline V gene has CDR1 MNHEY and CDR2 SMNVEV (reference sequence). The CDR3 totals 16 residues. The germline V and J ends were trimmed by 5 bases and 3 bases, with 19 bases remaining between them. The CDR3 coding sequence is TGTGCCAGCAGTAACAGACCAGGGCTCAGCGACACTGAAGCTTTCTTT. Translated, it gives CASSNRPGLSDTEAFF.

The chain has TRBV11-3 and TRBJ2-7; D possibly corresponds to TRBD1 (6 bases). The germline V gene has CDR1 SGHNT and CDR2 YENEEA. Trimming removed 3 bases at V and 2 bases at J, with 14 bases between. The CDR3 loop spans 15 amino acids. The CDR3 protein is CASSLVSTGTYEQYF. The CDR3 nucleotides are TGTGCCAGCAGCTTGGTAAGCACAGGGACCTACGAGCAGTACTTC.

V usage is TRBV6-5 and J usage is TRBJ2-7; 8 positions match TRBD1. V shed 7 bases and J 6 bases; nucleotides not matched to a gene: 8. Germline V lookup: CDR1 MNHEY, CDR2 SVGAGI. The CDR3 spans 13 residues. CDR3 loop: CASTTGGMTEQYF. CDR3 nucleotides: TGTGCCAGCACAACAGGGGGTATGACCGAGCAGTACTTC.